A selection of T cell receptor beta chains follows, all from one sample in a study of graft-versus-host responses after intestinal transplantation. Profiled with immunoSEQ multiplex PCR; TCRdb holds only in-frame clones, not every one. The data show more than 65,000 clones, 85% to 95% seen once. These receptors' antigens are unknown. The sequencing here drew on unstimulated CD8+ T cells sorted from spleen or lymph node cells, taken before transplant. The source of these receptors is a human donor who was the organ donor for an intestinal transplant. Each CDR3 is given with its conserved first and last residue. Fields, in order: V gene, J gene, CDR3 protein.

>TRBV13|TRBJ2-1
CASSYRSGGAFNEQFF
>TRBV4-1|TRBJ1-2
CASSHLTGSYGYTF
>TRBV11-3|TRBJ2-1
CASSRGRSLYNEQFF
>TRBV7-8|TRBJ2-1
CASSPRTGGNEQFF
>TRBV5-1|TRBJ2-7
CASSQKTGNTEQYF
>TRBV9|TRBJ2-7
CASSTPGFNEQYF
>TRBV5-4|TRBJ2-7
CASSFTGVRYEQYF
>TRBV2|TRBJ2-2
CASVGQTTGELFF
>TRBV27|TRBJ1-5
CASSLWGGGDQPQHF
>TRBV4-1|TRBJ2-6
CASSRVTGGSGANVLTF
>TRBV4-2|-
CASSPLLWGEQYF
>TRBV4-3|TRBJ1-6
CASSQEYPGGSSPLHF
>TRBV30|TRBJ1-5
CAWSASDRVVQPQHF
>TRBV30|TRBJ1-5
CAWRLQGGNQPQHF
>TRBV7-6|TRBJ2-7
CASSLASEDRVTYEQYF
>TRBV7-9|TRBJ2-7
CASSLEEGGTYEQYF
>TRBV5-4|TRBJ2-7
CASSLGDSHIWYF
>TRBV27|TRBJ1-2
CASSRWTGGYHGYTF
>TRBV30|TRBJ2-7
CAWSVIQGGEQYF
>TRBV7-2|TRBJ2-5
CASSPSGTQYF
>TRBV27|TRBJ2-7
CASSLADSYEQYF
>TRBV4-1|TRBJ2-3
CASSHALAGASTDTQYF
>TRBV4-2|TRBJ2-3
CASSQDSSGGIFAQYF
>TRBV5-4|TRBJ2-7
CASSQQTGRLNEQYF
>TRBV7-2|TRBJ2-7
CASSFSGTGAYEQYF
>TRBV4-3|TRBJ1-1
CASSQEGTSTEAFF
>TRBV9|TRBJ1-3
CASSVGHSGNTIYF
>TRBV15|TRBJ1-1
CATRVQGNTEAFF
>TRBV9|TRBJ2-3
CASSVGAGADTQYF
>TRBV4-1|TRBJ2-7
CASSPGRGYEQYF
>TRBV9|TRBJ2-2
CASSVGGVNTGELFF
>TRBV30|TRBJ1-5
CAWSAQGNQPQHF
>TRBV4-1|TRBJ2-3
CASSPGDSTDTQYF